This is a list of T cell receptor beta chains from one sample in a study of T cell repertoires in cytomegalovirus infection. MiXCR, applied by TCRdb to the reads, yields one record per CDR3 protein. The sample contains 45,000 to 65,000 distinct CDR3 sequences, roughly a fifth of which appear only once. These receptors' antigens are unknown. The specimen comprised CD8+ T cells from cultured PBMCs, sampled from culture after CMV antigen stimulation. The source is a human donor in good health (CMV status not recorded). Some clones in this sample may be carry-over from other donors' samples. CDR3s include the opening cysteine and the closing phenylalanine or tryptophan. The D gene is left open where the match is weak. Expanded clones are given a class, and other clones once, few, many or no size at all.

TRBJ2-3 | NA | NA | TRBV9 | CASSSPSSSADTQYF | TGTGCCAGCAGCTCCCCAAGTAGTAGCGCGGATACGCAGTATTTT
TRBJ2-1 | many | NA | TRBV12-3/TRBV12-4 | CASSFKGPNEQFF | TGTGCCAGCAGTTTTAAGGGACCCAATGAGCAGTTCTTC
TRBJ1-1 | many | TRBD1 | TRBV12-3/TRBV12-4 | CASSLGQGNTEAFF | TGTGCCAGCAGCTTAGGACAGGGGAACACTGAAGCTTTCTTT
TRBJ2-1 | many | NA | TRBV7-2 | CASSLTGGLAIFKNEQFF | TGTGCCAGCAGCTTGACCGGGGGGCTAGCGATATTTAAGAATGAGCAGTTCTTC
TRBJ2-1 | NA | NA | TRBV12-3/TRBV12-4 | CASSSTRSSYNEQFF | TGTGCCAGCAGTTCGACACGTAGCTCCTACAATGAGCAGTTCTTC
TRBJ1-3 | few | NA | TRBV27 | CASSLSTGAGNTIYF | TGTGCCAGCAGTTTAAGCACAGGCGCTGGAAACACCATATATTTT
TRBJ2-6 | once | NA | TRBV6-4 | CASSDGNSGANVLTF | TGTGCCAGCAGTGACGGGAACTCTGGGGCCAACGTCCTGACTTTC
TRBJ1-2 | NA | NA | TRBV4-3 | CASSRFRGGGDGYTF | TGCGCCAGCAGCCGGTTTAGGGGGGGGGGTGATGGCTACACCTTC
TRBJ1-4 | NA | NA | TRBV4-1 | CASSQSATNEKLFF | TGCGCCAGCAGCCAGAGCGCAACTAATGAAAAACTGTTTTTT
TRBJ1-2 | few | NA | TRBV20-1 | CSARGTGNLYGYTF | TGCAGTGCTAGAGGTACAGGGAACCTCTATGGCTACACCTTC
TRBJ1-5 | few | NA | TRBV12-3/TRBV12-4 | CASSFGGGSQPQHF | TGTGCCAGCAGTTTCGGGGGGGGTAGCCAGCCCCAGCATTTT
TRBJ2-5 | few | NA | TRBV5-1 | CASSLHLQETQYF | TGCGCCAGCAGCTTACACCTGCAAGAGACCCAGTACTTC